Listed here are 13 T cell receptor beta chains from one sample, sequenced in a study of human T cells and chemical hapten exposure. Time point indicated: pre-sensitization, week 0. Stated treatment: therapeutic diphenylcyclopropenone sensitization with weekly scalp DPC. TCRdb re-called the RACE reads through MiXCR, storing one row per CDR3 protein. The sample has about 98,000 distinct CDR3 sequences, 11% seen once. Sequenced material: whole blood, taken in connection with sensitization to the hapten diphenylcyclopropenone (DPC). The receptors here all came from an older woman with alopecia areata. Some clones in this sample may be carry-over from other donors' samples.

To note about this clonotype: No conserved phenylalanine or tryptophan is present at the end of the CDR3, so a read error is the likely explanation. The chain uses TRBV18 and TRBJ1-5; 9 bases are shared with TRBD1. V shed 2 bases and J 7 bases; nucleotides not matched to a gene: 6. Per the germline V gene, CDR1 is KGHSH and CDR2 is LQKENI. The CDR3 runs 15 residues. CDR3 bases: TGTGCCAGCTCACCAACCGGGACAGGGATGCAGCCCCAGCATTAT. This gives the protein CASSPTGTGMQPQHY.

The rearrangement joins TRBV3-1 to TRBJ1-3, with D perhaps matching TRBD1 (5 bases). CDR1 and CDR2 (germline): LGHDT, YNNKEL (reference sequence). V was pared by 4 bases and J by 0 bases, with 10 bases between. The CDR3 totals 15 residues. Here the CDR3 DNA reads TGTGCCAGCAGCCGAGACAGTATCTCTGGAAACACCATATATTTT. Its protein is CASSRDSISGNTIYF. Full variable domain (missing parts from reference TRBV3-1 and TRBJ1-3): DTAVSQTPKYLVTQMGNDKSIKCEQNLGHDTMYWYKQDSKKFLKIMFSYNNKELIINETVPNRFSPKSPDKAHLNLHINSLELGDSAVYFCASSRDSISGNTIYFGEGSWLTVV.

This clonotype was seen ten or more times. One end of the junction varies from germline; a read error may be responsible. V gene TRBV7-7 combines with J gene TRBJ1-2, with 7 bases fitting TRBD1. Germline values: CDR1 SSHAT, CDR2 FNYEAQ (reference sequence). The CDR3 runs 16 residues. The CDR3 DNA reads TGTGCTAGCAGCTTCGTGGACAGGATTTATAACTATGGCTACACCTTC. Its translation: CASSFVDRIYNYGYTF.

This clonotype was observed at least ten times. The rearrangement joins TRBV7-6 to TRBJ2-7; 9 nucleotides line up with TRBD1. The V gene end was trimmed by 4 bases and the J gene end by 7 bases; junction bases not matched to a gene: 8. Germline assignment: CDR1 SGHVS and CDR2 FNYEAQ. This CDR3 is 14 amino acids long. CDR3 sequence (DNA): TGTGCCAGCAGCTCCGACTCGACAGGGGGGGAGCAGTACTTC. It is translated as CASSSDSTGGEQYF.

V is TRBV7-9 and J is TRBJ2-4; TRBD1 agrees at 8 bases. V dropped 5 bases and J dropped 8; count of bases not matched to a gene: 8. From germline, CDR1 is SEHNR and CDR2 FQNEAQ (reference sequence). The CDR3 is 14 residues long. CDR3 sequence: CASSPGQGEDIQYF. In DNA form, the CDR3 reads TGTGCCAGCAGCCCCGGACAGGGTGAGGACATTCAGTACTTC.

This clonotype was counted many times. The gene calls are TRBV12-3 or TRBV12-4 and TRBJ1-1, with D unresolved. V lost 5 bases to trimming and J lost 0 bases, with 7 bases between them. CDR3 length: 13 amino acids. CDR3 sequence: CASSPQMNTEAFF. The CDR3 bases are TGTGCCAGCAGTCCCCAGATGAACACTGAAGCTTTCTTT.

This clonotype was picked up many times. The chain links TRBV10-2 to TRBJ1-2; maybe TRBD1 (5 bases). Trimming left V 2 bases short and J 6 bases short, with 16 bases between. The CDR3 length is 15 residues. Germline CDR1 and CDR2: WSHSY and SAAADI. CDR3 loop: CASSEDEGRRDGYTF. The DNA of the CDR3 is TGCGCCAGCAGTGAGGATGAGGGGCGGAGAGATGGCTACACCTTC.

This clonotype was counted ten times or more. This rearrangement joins TRBV12-3 or TRBV12-4 to TRBJ2-3, with 12 positions matching TRBD2. CDR3 size: 18 residues. Trimming took 6 bases from V and 2 from J; bases not matched to a gene: 12. CDR3 sequence reads: CASSLLAGGPIITDTQYF. As DNA, the CDR3 is TGTGCCAGCAGCCTACTAGCGGGGGGCCCGATAATCACAGATACGCAGTATTTT.

CDR3 DNA: TGCGCCAGCAGCCAAGATGCGACAGGGACGGTCAATGAGCAGTTCTTC. It yields the protein CASSQDATGTVNEQFF. The chain has TRBV4-1 and TRBJ2-1, with 7 bases matching TRBD1. The germline gives CDR1 MGHRA, CDR2 YSYEKL. V shed 0 bases and J 6 bases; nucleotides not matched to a gene: 8. The CDR3 has 16 amino acids.

About this clonotype: No conserved phenylalanine or tryptophan is present at the end of the CDR3, so a read error is the likely explanation. The chain is built from TRBV5-1 and TRBJ2-3, with D perhaps matching TRBD1 (5 bases). The CDR3 sequence is 15 residues long. Germline values: CDR1 SGHRS, CDR2 YFSETQ. V was cut by 0 bases and J by 1 base, with 9 bases left in between. This CDR3 reads CASSLAGHRTDTQYS. The CDR3, as DNA: TGCGCCAGCAGCTTGGCAGGACACCGCACAGATACGCAGTATTCT.

This clonotype was observed many times. CDR3: CSARRRQVLAKNIQYF. In DNA form, the CDR3 reads TGCAGTGCTAGACGACGACAGGTTCTAGCCAAAAACATTCAGTACTTC. This rearrangement joins TRBV20-1 to TRBJ2-4, with a weak D call TRBD1 (6 bases). Germline CDR1 and CDR2: DFQATT and SNEGSKA (reference sequence). This CDR3 region has 16 residues. Trimming stripped 2 bases from V and 0 bases from J, with 14 bases between.

The sample holds many counts of this clonotype. The chain uses TRBV3-1 and TRBJ2-4; D is possibly TRBD2 (6 bases). Trimming cost V 4 bases and J 9 bases, with 13 bases left between them. In germline, CDR1 is LGHDT, CDR2 YNNKEL (reference sequence). This CDR3 has 13 amino acids. CDR3 region: CASSPPGASIQYF. Here the CDR3 DNA reads TGTGCCAGCAGCCCACCGGGAGCGAGCATTCAGTACTTC.

Only a few counts were recorded for this clonotype. This chain joins TRBV5-1 and TRBJ2-2; no clear D. This CDR3 spans 14 amino acids. The germline V gene encodes CDR1 SGHRS and CDR2 YFSETQ. Between the trimmed V and J ends, which lost 1 base and 2 bases, there was a span of 6 bases. CDR3 amino acids: CASSLMGNTGELFF. In nucleotides, the CDR3 is TGCGCCAGCAGCTTGATGGGAAACACCGGGGAGCTGTTTTTT.